This T cell receptor (beta chain) was found in a study of response to subunit inactivated influenza vaccine. Overall study findings and caveats: Seasonal influenza vaccination, on each occasion, was suggested by the authors to recruit few new T cells.

A word on this clonotype: What it binds is not known.

TCRdb independently ran MiXCR on the RT-PCR reads; one entry per CDR3 protein. The sample has about 520,000 distinct CDR3 sequences, less than 30% seen once. The CDR3 sequence is 16 residues long. Germline V gives CDR1 LGHNA, CDR2 YNFKEQ. Trimming took off 1 base at V and 0 bases at J, with 10 bases between the two ends. The gene calls are TRBV4-2 and TRBJ2-1; D possibly corresponds to TRBD2 (7 bases). The TCR comes from a middle-aged man who received an inactivated influenza vaccine. Here the sequenced sample was CD4+ T cells sorted from PBMCs, taken 4 to 6 days after vaccination. CDR3 bases: TGTGCCAGCAGCCAAGGGGAGGGGGGCTCCTACAATGAGCAGTTCTTC. Translated: CASSQGEGGSYNEQFF.